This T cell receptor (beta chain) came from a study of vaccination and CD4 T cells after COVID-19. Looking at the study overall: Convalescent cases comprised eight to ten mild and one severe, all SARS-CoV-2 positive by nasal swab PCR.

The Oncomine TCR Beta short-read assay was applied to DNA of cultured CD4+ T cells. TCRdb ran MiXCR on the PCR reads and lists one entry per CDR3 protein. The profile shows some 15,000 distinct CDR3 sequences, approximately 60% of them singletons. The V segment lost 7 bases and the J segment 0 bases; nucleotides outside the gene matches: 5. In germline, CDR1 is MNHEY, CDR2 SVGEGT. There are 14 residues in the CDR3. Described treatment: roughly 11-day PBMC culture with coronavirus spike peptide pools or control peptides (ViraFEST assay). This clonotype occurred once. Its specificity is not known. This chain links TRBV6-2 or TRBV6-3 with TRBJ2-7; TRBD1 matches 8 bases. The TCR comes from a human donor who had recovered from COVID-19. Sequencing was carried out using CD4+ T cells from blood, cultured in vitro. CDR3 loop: CASKHRGVSYEQYF. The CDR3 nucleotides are TGTGCCAGCAAACACAGGGGGGTCTCCTACGAGCAGTACTTC.